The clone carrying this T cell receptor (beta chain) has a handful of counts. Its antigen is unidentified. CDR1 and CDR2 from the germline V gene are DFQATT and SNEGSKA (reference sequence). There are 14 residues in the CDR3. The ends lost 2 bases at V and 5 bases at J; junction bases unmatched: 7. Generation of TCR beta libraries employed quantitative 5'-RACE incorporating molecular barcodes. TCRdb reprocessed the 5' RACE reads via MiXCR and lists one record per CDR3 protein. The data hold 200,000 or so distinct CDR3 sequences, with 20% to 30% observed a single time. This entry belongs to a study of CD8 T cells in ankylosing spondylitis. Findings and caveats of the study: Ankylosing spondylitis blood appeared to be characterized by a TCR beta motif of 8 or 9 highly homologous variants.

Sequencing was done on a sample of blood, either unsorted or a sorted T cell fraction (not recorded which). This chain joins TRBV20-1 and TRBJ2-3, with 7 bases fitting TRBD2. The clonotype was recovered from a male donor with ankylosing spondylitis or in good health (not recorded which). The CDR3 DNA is TGCAGTGCTAGACTTGCGGGAGCGGGAGATACGCAGTATTTT. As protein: CSARLAGAGDTQYF.